This TCR beta chain came from a study of molecular identifiers for immune sequencing clone quantification. General study findings and limits: Clones above 20 RNA copies contained over 98% of effector molecules but under 1% of naive ones. In a background of under 1.3 million naive cells, spiked Jurkat TCR RNA from one cell was reportedly detectable.

Methods described previously were used for bulk TCR libraries, and listed TCR primers were applied. TCRdb analysed the PCR reads with MiXCR anew, one entry per CDR3 protein. The repertoire holds over 600,000 distinct CDR3 sequences, with just under 20% as singletons. The length of the CDR3 is 14 residues. The germline V and J ends were trimmed by 5 bases and 4 bases, with 14 bases remaining between them. Germline CDR1 reads SEHNR; CDR2 reads FQNEAQ (reference sequence). In its sample, this clonotype was seen many times. Its antigen is still unknown. A CD8+CD4-CCR7+CD45RA+ phenotype served as the sorting definition for naive CD8 T cells.

The sequence came from a human donor in good health. Some libraries in this study had Jurkat cell RNA spiked in. Sequences were obtained from naive CD8+ T cells from blood, with Jurkat cell RNA spiked in. The sample's subset: FACS-sorted CD8+CD4-CCR7+CD45RA+ naive T cells. The chain links TRBV7-9 to TRBJ1-2, with D possibly matching TRBD1 (6 bases). The CDR3 is CASSAGHPSYGYTF. CDR3 DNA: TGTGCCAGCAGCGCGGGACACCCAAGCTATGGCTACACCTTC.